The next 25 T cell receptor beta chains were all read from a single sample in a study of shared clonotypes between healthy human individuals. Sequencing was performed with immunoSEQ multiplex PCR; in TCRdb, only in-frame clones are kept and a portion is missing. The data hold more than 500,000 clones, with roughly 95% observed a single time. Material for sequencing was naive CD4+ T cells sorted from blood. Subset denoted: CD45RA+ positively selected. The receptors were sampled from a woman aged 30 to 39 in good health.

The chain couples TRBV27 to TRBJ1-1; tentative D call: TRBD1 (6 bases). Trimming pared 5 bases from V and 5 bases from J, leaving 12 bases between. The CDR3 spans 13 residues. Germline-derived CDR1 and CDR2 are MNHEY and SMNVEV (reference sequence). The CDR3 sequence is CASSTGTRTEAFF. The CDR3 nucleotides are TGTGCCAGCAGTACAGGGACACGTACTGAAGCTTTCTTT.

This clone was seen a handful of times. This chain connects TRBV4-2 to TRBJ1-5, with D unresolved. There are 14 residues in the CDR3. Germline loops: CDR1 LGHNA, CDR2 YNFKEQ. V was cut by 8 bases and J by 0 bases, with 11 bases left in between. CDR3 protein: CASARTDSNQPQHF. The DNA for the CDR3 is TGTGCCAGCGCCCGGACGGATAGCAATCAGCCCCAGCATTTT.

This chain connects TRBV11-2 to TRBJ2-5; maybe TRBD2 (6 bases). The CDR3 is made up of 14 amino acids. Trimming took off 3 bases at V and 3 bases at J, with 11 bases between the two ends. Germline V CDR1 and CDR2: SGHAT, FQNNGV. CDR3: CASSLATGEETQYF. The CDR3 DNA is TGTGCCAGCAGCTTGGCAACGGGAGAAGAGACCCAGTACTTC.

V and J are TRBV5-1 and TRBJ2-2; D unclear. This CDR3 contains 12 residues. Germline lookup yields CDR1 SGHRS and CDR2 YFSETQ. The ends were cut back, 0 bases at V and 6 bases at J, with 3 bases in the middle. For the CDR3, the DNA is TGCGCCAGCAGCTTGGACGCCGGGGAGCTGTTTTTT. Protein product: CASSLDAGELFF.

The chain carries TRBV7-9 and TRBJ2-1; D remains ambiguous. The ends were cut back, 4 bases at V and 9 bases at J, with 7 bases in the middle. Germline loops: CDR1 SEHNR, CDR2 FQNEAQ (reference sequence). This CDR3 comprises 11 residues. Here the CDR3 reads CASSSSPEQFF. The CDR3 nucleotides are TGTGCCAGCAGCTCAAGTCCTGAGCAGTTCTTC.

The chain recombines TRBV7-9 with TRBJ2-3; D remains ambiguous. The CDR3 is 13 residues long. From germline, CDR1 is SEHNR and CDR2 FQNEAQ (reference sequence). The V end was cut by 0 bases, the J end by 5 bases, with 6 bases between. Here the CDR3 DNA reads TGTGCCAGCAGCTTAGCGTTCCGAGATACGCAGTATTTT. Protein: CASSLAFRDTQYF.

The CDR3, as DNA: TGCGCCAGCAGTGAAGCAAAAGGACAGGGGCAAGAGACCCAGTACTTC. Its translation is CASSEAKGQGQETQYF. V usage is TRBV10-1 and J usage is TRBJ2-5; TRBD1 agrees at 9 bases. The junction had 7 bases not matched to a gene; V was cut back by 3 bases and J by 2 bases. The V gene's germline CDR1 is WNHNN and CDR2 SYGVQD (reference sequence). CDR3 length: 16 residues.

CDR3 nucleotides: TGTGCCAGCAGCTTAGGGATCGGCTACACCTTC. It is translated as CASSLGIGYTF. V is TRBV7-8 and J is TRBJ1-2; the D is unclear. CDR3 length: 11 amino acids. The germline CDR1 and CDR2 sequences are SGHVS and FQNEAQ. The V gene lost 1 base and the J gene lost 8 bases, with 5 bases spanning the gap.

This sequence joins TRBV10-1 and TRBJ2-2; the D is unclear. Germline values: CDR1 WNHNN, CDR2 SYGVQD (reference sequence). The CDR3 runs to 14 residues. The ends were cut back, 6 bases at V and 7 bases at J, with 15 bases in the middle. CDR3 region: CASSPVVFGGELFF. CDR3 in DNA: TGCGCCAGCAGCCCTGTAGTTTTCGGCGGGGAGCTGTTTTTT.

The chain recombines TRBV28 with TRBJ1-1; D is uncertain. From germline, CDR1 is MDHEN and CDR2 SYDVKM. Deletions cut 5 bases from V and 0 bases from J, with 13 bases between. The CDR3 covers 15 residues. CDR3 nucleotides: TGTGCCAGCAGTACCCCCTCAGGAATGAACACTGAAGCTTTCTTT. This sequence encodes CASSTPSGMNTEAFF.

The rearrangement joins TRBV7-9 to TRBJ2-3; TRBD1 aligns across 9 bases. V was pared by 4 bases and J by 3 bases, with 8 bases of the junction left unmatched. Germline V gene lookup returns CDR1 SEHNR and CDR2 FQNEAQ (reference sequence). The length of the CDR3 is 16 residues. CDR3 region: CASSSGTGIWTDTQYF. CDR3 sequence (DNA): TGTGCCAGCAGCTCCGGGACAGGGATTTGGACAGATACGCAGTATTTT.

V gene TRBV5-4 combines with J gene TRBJ2-7, with D perhaps being TRBD1 or TRBD2 (6 bases each). The V end lost 4 bases, the J end lost 3 bases, and 14 bases lay between the germline ends. The CDR3 is made up of 14 amino acids. CDR1 SGHNT and CDR2 YYREEE come from the germline V gene (reference sequence). The CDR3 sequence is CASSRGDGYYEQYF. CDR3 coding DNA: TGTGCCAGCAGCAGGGGGGACGGCTACTACGAGCAGTACTTC.

The gene calls are TRBV29-1 and TRBJ2-7; 8 positions match TRBD2. V was pared by 4 bases and J by 7 bases, with 18 bases of the junction left unmatched. The germline V gene has CDR1 SQVTM and CDR2 ANQGSEA. The CDR3 extends over 16 amino acids. CDR3 loop: CSVAGGFDAGGGEQYF. Written as DNA, the CDR3 is TGCAGCGTTGCAGGAGGGTTTGATGCGGGAGGCGGGGAGCAGTACTTC.

The chain has TRBV4-1 and TRBJ2-5; 13 nucleotides match TRBD2. The V gene's germline CDR1 is MGHRA and CDR2 YSYEKL. V was clipped by 0 bases and J by 11 bases; unmatched bases: 12. CDR3 size: 17 residues. The CDR3 DNA follows: TGCGCCAGCAGCCAAGATTTAACTAGCGGGAGGGCCCATGAGCAGTACTTC. Protein: CASSQDLTSGRAHEQYF.

The V gene is TRBV16, the J gene TRBJ2-5; D remains ambiguous. Germline V lookup: CDR1 KGHSY, CDR2 FQNENV. V lost 7 bases and J 3 bases, leaving 12 bases between the germline ends. The CDR3 has 13 residues. This CDR3 is CASTSHSKETQYF. As DNA, the CDR3 is TGTGCCAGCACCTCACACTCAAAAGAGACCCAGTACTTC.

This chain links TRBV7-8 with TRBJ2-1, with 10 bases aligning to TRBD1. The CDR3 spans 18 residues. Germline lookup yields CDR1 SGHVS and CDR2 FQNEAQ. Germline trimming cut 3 bases from V and 1 base from J; bases unmatched to any gene: 9. The CDR3 DNA is TGTGCCAGCAGCTTGGACAGGGGGTTTTTTGGGTCCTACAATGAGCAGTTCTTC. Amino acids: CASSLDRGFFGSYNEQFF.

V is TRBV5-4 and J is TRBJ2-2; 7 nucleotides agree with TRBD2. Trimming at V came to 4 bases and at J to 6 bases, leaving 9 bases not matched to a gene. The CDR3 covers 15 residues. Looked up from germline, CDR1 is SGHNT and CDR2 is YYREEE (reference sequence). The CDR3: CASSRGLDRAGELFF. CDR3 sequence (DNA): TGTGCCAGCAGCCGTGGACTAGATCGGGCCGGGGAGCTGTTTTTT.

The V call is TRBV7-3, the J call TRBJ2-6; 7 bases agree with TRBD1. Germline CDR1 SGHTA, CDR2 FQGTGA. After removal of 5 bases from V and 0 bases from J, the junction contained 10 bases not matched to a gene. The CDR3 consists of 18 residues. This CDR3 reads CASSRTGVLSSGANVLTF. The CDR3 DNA reads as TGTGCCAGCAGCCGAACAGGGGTCTTAAGCTCTGGGGCCAACGTCCTGACTTTC.

The chain combines TRBV29-1 with TRBJ2-3, with D maybe TRBD2 (6 bases). Trimming cost V 4 bases and J 2 bases, with 13 bases left between them. This CDR3 is 14 amino acids long. Germline V gene data show CDR1 as SQVTM and CDR2 as ANQGSEA. CDR3 sequence reads: CSVGSGRITDTQYF. Here the CDR3 DNA reads TGCAGCGTTGGAAGCGGGCGAATCACAGATACGCAGTATTTT.

The chain employs TRBV28 and TRBJ2-7; 7 bases map to TRBD1. Germline V CDR1 and CDR2: MDHEN, SYDVKM. This CDR3 has 17 amino acids. V lost 6 bases and J lost 0; bases outside the gene matches: 14. Here the CDR3 reads CASSLYLDRKSSYEQYF. DNA of the CDR3: TGTGCCAGCAGCCTTTACCTGGACAGGAAGAGCTCCTACGAGCAGTACTTC. Full variable domain (outside the CDR3, taken from reference TRBV28 and TRBJ2-7): DVKVTQSSRYLVKRTGEKVFLECVQDMDHENMFWYRQDPGLGLRLIYFSYDVKMKEKGDIPEGYSVSREKKERFSLILESASTNQTSMYLCASSLYLDRKSSYEQYFGPGTRLTVT.

The chain has TRBV28 and TRBJ1-5, with 11 bases aligning to TRBD1. The CDR3 has 15 residues. V was clipped by 11 bases and J by 7 bases; unmatched bases: 13. Per the germline V gene, CDR1 is MDHEN and CDR2 is SYDVKM. DNA of the CDR3: TGTGCCGGGTCCTCGGGACAGGGGGTGCTACAGCCCCAGCATTTT. It is translated as CAGSSGQGVLQPQHF.

The rearrangement joins TRBV19 to TRBJ1-1; a weak D match, TRBD1 (6 bases). The ends were cut back, 2 bases at V and 5 bases at J, with 24 bases in the middle. The CDR3 consists of 18 residues. From germline, CDR1 is LNHDA and CDR2 SQIVND (reference sequence). CDR3 protein: CASSIQGGRTILSTEAFF. The CDR3 DNA reads TGTGCCAGTAGTATACAAGGGGGACGGACGATTTTGAGTACTGAAGCTTTCTTT.

The chain links TRBV10-2 to TRBJ1-1, with 7 bases matching TRBD1. Unmatched junction bases numbered 5, after V lost 4 bases and J lost 3 bases. CDR3 length: 14 amino acids. The germline gives CDR1 WSHSY, CDR2 SAAADI. CDR3 sequence reads: CASSAQGGDTEAFF. For the CDR3, the DNA is TGCGCCAGCAGTGCCCAGGGGGGAGACACTGAAGCTTTCTTT.

This chain connects TRBV28 to TRBJ1-5; D possibly corresponds to TRBD1 (5 bases). In germline, CDR1 is MDHEN, CDR2 SYDVKM. Trimming left V 6 bases short and J 4 bases short, with 10 bases between. The CDR3 runs 13 residues. The DNA for the CDR3 is TGTGCCAGCAGCCGGGACCCTAATCAGCCCCAGCATTTT. It translates to CASSRDPNQPQHF.

V and J are TRBV7-9 and TRBJ2-2; 8 bases line up with TRBD2. V was clipped by 6 bases and J by 7 bases; unmatched bases: 7. The germline V gene encodes CDR1 SEHNR and CDR2 FQNEAQ (reference sequence). The CDR3 has 14 amino acids. The CDR3: CASSPQGLGGELFF. As DNA, the CDR3 is TGTGCCAGCAGTCCACAGGGACTAGGCGGGGAGCTGTTTTTT.